This T cell receptor beta chain is from a study of T cells in Graves' hyperthyroidism and ophthalmopathy. The CDR3 length is 15 residues. Per germline, CDR1 SGHAT and CDR2 FQNNGV. V was clipped by 5 bases and J by 4 bases, with 17 bases between them. This clonotype was counted many times. RNA transcripts were the template for amplifying TCR beta CDR3 regions. HTBI primers were used for first-round RT-PCR of the TCR CDR3. Each CDR3 protein gets one entry after TCRdb re-called the multiplex PCR reads with MiXCR. There are under 300,000 distinct CDR3 sequences in the sample; roughly 15% occur only once, and approximately 7.9% lies in the top ten.

The clonotype was recovered from a woman in her 40s with Graves' hyperthyroidism. The sequenced sample consisted of blood. The chain combines TRBV11-2 with TRBJ2-5; D assignment may be TRBD1 or TRBD2 (6 bases each). The CDR3 loop reads CASSLSGPGVETQYF. The CDR3 nucleotides are TGTGCCAGCAGCCTCAGCGGGCCAGGGGTAGAGACCCAGTACTTC.